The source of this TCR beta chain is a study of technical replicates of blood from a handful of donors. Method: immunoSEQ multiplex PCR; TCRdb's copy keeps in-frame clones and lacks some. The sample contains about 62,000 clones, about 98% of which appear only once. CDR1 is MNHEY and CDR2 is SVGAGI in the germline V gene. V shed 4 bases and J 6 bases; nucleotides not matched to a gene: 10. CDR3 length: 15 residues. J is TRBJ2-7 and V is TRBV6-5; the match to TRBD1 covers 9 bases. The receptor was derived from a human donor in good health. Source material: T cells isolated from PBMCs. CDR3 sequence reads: CASSSLGTGHGEQYF. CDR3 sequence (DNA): TGTGCCAGCAGTTCCCTGGGGACAGGGCACGGCGAGCAGTACTTC.